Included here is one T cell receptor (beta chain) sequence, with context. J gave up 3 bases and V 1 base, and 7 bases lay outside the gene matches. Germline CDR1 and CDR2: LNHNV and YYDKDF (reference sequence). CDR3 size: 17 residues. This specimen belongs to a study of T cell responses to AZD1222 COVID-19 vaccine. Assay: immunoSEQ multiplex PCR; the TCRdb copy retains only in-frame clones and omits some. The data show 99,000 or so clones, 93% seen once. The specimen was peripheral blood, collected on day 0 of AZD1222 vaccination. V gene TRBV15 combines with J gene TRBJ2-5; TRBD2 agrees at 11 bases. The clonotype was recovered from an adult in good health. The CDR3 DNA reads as TGTGCCACCAGCAGAGTGGTAGCGGGAGGGCCAAAAGAGACCCAGTACTTC. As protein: CATSRVVAGGPKETQYF.